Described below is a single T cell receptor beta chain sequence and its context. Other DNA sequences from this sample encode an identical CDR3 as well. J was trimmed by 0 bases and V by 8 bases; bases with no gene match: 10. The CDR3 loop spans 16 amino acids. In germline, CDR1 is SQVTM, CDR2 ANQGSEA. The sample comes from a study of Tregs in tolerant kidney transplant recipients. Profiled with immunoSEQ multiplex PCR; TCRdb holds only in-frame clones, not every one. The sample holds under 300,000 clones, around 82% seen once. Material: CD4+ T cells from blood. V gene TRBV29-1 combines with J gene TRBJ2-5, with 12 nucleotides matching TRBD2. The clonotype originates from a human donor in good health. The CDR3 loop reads CSSVGLAGRNQETQYF. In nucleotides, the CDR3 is TGCAGCTCAGTCGGACTAGCGGGGCGAAACCAAGAGACCCAGTACTTC. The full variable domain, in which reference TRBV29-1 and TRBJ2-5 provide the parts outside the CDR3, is SAVISQKPSRDICQRGTSLTIQCQVDSQVTMMFWYRQQPGQSLTLIATANQGSEATYESGFVIDKFPISRPNLTFSTLTVSNMSPEDSSIYLCSSVGLAGRNQETQYFGPGTRLLVL.